A single sample is the source of the 21 T cell receptor beta chains below, sequenced in a study of monozygotic twins with inflammatory bowel disease. TCRdb re-called the 5' RACE reads and gives one entry per CDR3 protein, without DNA. This repertoire includes some 440,000 distinct CDR3 sequences. Sequenced material: blood. The origin of the receptors is a human donor with ulcerative colitis or Crohn's disease, or a healthy co-twin of an affected twin (not recorded which).

The chain recombines TRBV6-6 with TRBJ1-5; TCRdb designates TRBD1, a call that cannot be tested without DNA. CDR1 is MNHNY and CDR2 is SVGAGI in the germline V gene (reference sequence). The CDR3 is made up of 13 amino acids. The CDR3 protein is CASTTGGNQPQHF.

The chain links TRBV6-5 to TRBJ2-3; TCRdb indicates TRBD1, and absent DNA this call remains unverified. This CDR3 is 17 amino acids long. Germline V gene data show CDR1 as MNHEY and CDR2 as SVGAGI. CDR3 loop: CASSYLLNRLQTDTQYF.

V usage is TRBV20-1 and J usage is TRBJ2-7; the D call of TRBD1 rests on TCRdb alone, since no DNA is present to check it. Germline V gives CDR1 DFQATT, CDR2 SNEGSKA (reference sequence). The CDR3 contains 14 residues. CDR3 region: CSARPPGKAYEQYF.

The chain links TRBV5-1 to TRBJ2-3. CDR3 size: 14 residues. CDR1 is SGHRS and CDR2 is YFSETQ in the germline V gene. Here the CDR3 reads CASSLGVSPDTQYF.

This chain uses TRBV15 with TRBJ2-3; TCRdb lists TRBD2, though no DNA is available to test this call. CDR1 LNHNV and CDR2 YYDKDF come from the germline V gene (reference sequence). This CDR3 region has 16 residues. The CDR3 reads CATSRESGVVADTQYF.

The J gene is TRBJ2-1, the V gene TRBV19; TCRdb proposes TRBD2, but this gene call is untestable without DNA. The CDR3 extends over 14 amino acids. Germline values: CDR1 LNHDA, CDR2 SQIVND (reference sequence). The CDR3 sequence is CASSSRLERDEQFF.

This chain uses TRBV20-1 with TRBJ2-3. CDR1 is DFQATT and CDR2 is SNEGSKA in the germline V gene (reference sequence). The CDR3 spans 14 residues. CDR3 protein: CSARDQPSTDTQYF.

The rearrangement uses TRBV7-9 and TRBJ2-3; checking the TCRdb D call of TRBD1 is not possible without DNA. Germline V gene data show CDR1 as SEHNR and CDR2 as FQNEAQ (reference sequence). The CDR3 is made up of 15 amino acids. CDR3 sequence reads: CASSSGTEGTDTQYF.

The chain recombines TRBV29-1 with TRBJ2-3. CDR1 and CDR2 from the germline V gene are SQVTM and ANQGSEA. This CDR3 has 14 amino acids. The CDR3 spells CSVLKRPTTDTQYF.

The chain carries TRBV9 and TRBJ2-1. The CDR3 has 13 residues. Germline V gene data show CDR1 as SGDLS and CDR2 as YYNGEE. The CDR3 reads CASSVAFNNEQFF.

The chain employs TRBV7-2 and TRBJ2-5; TCRdb lists TRBD1, though no DNA is available to test this call. The CDR3 is 14 amino acids. CDR1 SGHTA and CDR2 FQGNSA come from the germline V gene. This chain's CDR3 is CASSSGQGPETQYF.

The rearrangement links TRBV27 to TRBJ1-1. Germline V gene sequence: CDR1 MNHEY, CDR2 SMNVEV (reference sequence). The CDR3 sequence is 12 residues long. The CDR3 here is CASSLNGGEAFF.

The chain recombines TRBV20-1 with TRBJ1-6; TCRdb lists TRBD1, though no DNA is available to test this call. This CDR3 has 16 residues. Germline V gene sequence: CDR1 DFQATT, CDR2 SNEGSKA (reference sequence). CDR3 sequence reads: CSARDQLGQTNSPLHF.

The CDR3 is CASSGNREQYF. The rearrangement uses TRBV4-2 and TRBJ2-7. Germline CDR1 and CDR2: LGHNA and YNFKEQ. This CDR3 has 11 residues.

This sequence joins TRBV10-3 and TRBJ1-5; without DNA, the TCRdb call of TRBD1 cannot be checked. This CDR3 is 16 amino acids long. The V gene's germline CDR1 is ENHRY and CDR2 SYGVKD. CDR3 sequence: CAISEFGQGQGQPQHF.

The rearrangement joins TRBV20-1 to TRBJ2-1; absent DNA, TCRdb's TRBD2 call cannot be checked. The CDR3 runs to 15 residues. The germline V gene has CDR1 DFQATT and CDR2 SNEGSKA (reference sequence). The CDR3 reads CSARGALGSYNEQFF.

The chain has TRBV19 and TRBJ2-7; the TCRdb D gene call, TRBD2, has no DNA to confirm it. The CDR3 totals 14 residues. CDR1 is LNHDA and CDR2 is SQIVND in the germline V gene (reference sequence). CDR3: CASAAGSASYEQYF.

CDR3 in amino acids: CSVPTGGSAFF. V usage is TRBV29-1 and J usage is TRBJ1-1; the TCRdb call, TRBD1, lacks DNA for checking. Germline V lookup: CDR1 SQVTM, CDR2 ANQGSEA. This CDR3 has 11 amino acids.

The chain combines TRBV7-9 with TRBJ2-7; the TCRdb call, TRBD1, lacks DNA for checking. This CDR3 has 15 residues. Germline V gene data show CDR1 as SEHNR and CDR2 as FQNEAQ (reference sequence). CDR3 sequence reads: CASNSDPYNPYEQYF.

This sequence joins TRBV7-2 and TRBJ1-3; TCRdb lists TRBD1, though no DNA is available to test this call. This CDR3 has 15 residues. Germline values: CDR1 SGHTA, CDR2 FQGNSA. The CDR3: CASSSGQVSGNTIYF.

The chain has TRBV4-2 and TRBJ1-6; TCRdb designates TRBD1, a call that cannot be tested without DNA. CDR3 length equals 15 residues. Germline loops: CDR1 LGHNA, CDR2 YNFKEQ. This CDR3 is CASSHTGVEDSPLHF.